Below, 32 T cell receptor beta chains from the same sample are listed, as sequenced in a study of cytomegalovirus exposure and HLA in healthy donors. The PCR ran on 60 Vbeta and 13 Jbeta primers. The assay was immunoSEQ multiplex PCR, and TCRdb's table has in-frame clones only and misses some. The data contain approximately 110,000 clones, approximately 80% of them singletons. The specimen was PBMCs. The receptors originated from a man over 45 in good health and CMV-seronegative.

This clone has only one observation. V and J are TRBV6-6 and TRBJ1-5; D gene uncertain. V was clipped by 11 bases and J by 0 bases, with 14 bases between them. CDR3 length: 14 residues. Germline-derived CDR1 and CDR2 are MNHNY and SVGAGI (reference sequence). CDR3: CAGSDGDSNQPQHF. In DNA, the CDR3 is TGTGCCGGCTCAGACGGGGATAGCAATCAGCCCCAGCATTTT.

The CDR3 reads CASSLGQGNQPQHF. The CDR3 coding sequence is TGTGCCAGCAGCCTGGGACAGGGGAATCAGCCCCAGCATTTT. The J gene is TRBJ1-5, the V gene TRBV6-5; the match to TRBD1 covers 10 bases. Losses at the gene ends were 6 bases for V and 4 bases for J; bases not matched to a gene: 3. The CDR3 contains 14 residues. Germline V gives CDR1 MNHEY, CDR2 SVGAGI.

The chain is built from TRBV14 and TRBJ2-5, with TRBD2 matching 7 bases. V lost 0 bases to trimming and J lost 5 bases; unmatched junction nucleotides: 6. Germline V gene data show CDR1 as SGHDN and CDR2 as FVKESK. This CDR3 comprises 15 residues. The CDR3 protein is CASSQDVSGRETQYF. The CDR3, as DNA: TGTGCCAGCAGCCAAGATGTTAGCGGGCGGGAGACCCAGTACTTC.

This chain connects TRBV18 to TRBJ2-2, with D possibly being TRBD2 (5 bases). Germline lookup yields CDR1 KGHSH and CDR2 LQKENI. The CDR3 is 14 residues long. V lost 6 bases and J lost 5, with 13 bases in between. CDR3: CASSLVWETGELFF. The CDR3 region has the DNA TGTGCCAGCTCCCTGGTTTGGGAGACCGGGGAGCTGTTTTTT. The full variable domain, its missing parts supplied by reference TRBV18 and TRBJ2-2, is NAGVMQNPRHLVRRRGQEARLRCSPMKGHSHVYWYRQLPEEGLKFMVYLQKENIIDESGMPKERFSAEFPKEGPSILRIQQVVRGDSAAYFCASSLVWETGELFFGEGSRLTVL.

V is TRBV5-5 and J is TRBJ2-6; a weak D match, TRBD2 (5 bases). V was pared by 4 bases and J by 1 base, with 6 bases between. Germline V gene lookup returns CDR1 SGHKS and CDR2 YYEKEE (reference sequence). The CDR3 extends over 14 amino acids. The chain's CDR3 is CASSPGSGANVLTF. Written as DNA, the CDR3 is TGTGCCAGCAGCCCGGGGTCTGGGGCCAACGTCCTGACTTTC. The full variable domain, its missing parts supplied by reference TRBV5-5 and TRBJ2-6, is DAGVTQSPTHLIKTRGQQVTLRCSPISGHKSVSWYQQVLGQGPQFIFQYYEKEERGRGNFPDRFSARQFPNYSSELNVNALLLGDSALYLCASSPGSGANVLTFGAGSRLTVL.

The CDR3 spells CASSLLNYGYTF. The CDR3 DNA reads TGTGCCAGCAGCTTATTAAACTATGGCTACACCTTC. The genes are TRBV7-8 and TRBJ1-2; D gene uncertain. V was clipped by 2 bases and J by 2 bases, with 3 bases between them. This CDR3 region has 12 residues. The germline CDR1 and CDR2 sequences are SGHVS and FQNEAQ.

V and J are TRBV7-2 and TRBJ2-1, with a tentative D call TRBD1 (6 bases). This CDR3 spans 16 amino acids. The V end was cut by 4 bases, the J end by 4 bases, with 17 bases between. Germline V gene lookup returns CDR1 SGHTA and CDR2 FQGNSA. CDR3 sequence reads: CASSSLQGLWYNEQFF. CDR3 DNA sequence: TGTGCCAGCAGCTCATTACAGGGCTTATGGTACAATGAGCAGTTCTTC.

This sequence joins TRBV4-1 and TRBJ2-7; tentatively, D is TRBD2 (6 bases). The germline CDR1 and CDR2 sequences are MGHRA and YSYEKL. Trimming pared 0 bases from V and 2 bases from J, leaving 20 bases between. The CDR3 runs to 18 residues. The CDR3 DNA is TGCGCCAGCAGCCAAGATGTTTCTAATGGACTATTAGCCTACGAGCAGTACTTC. It encodes CASSQDVSNGLLAYEQYF.

The V and J genes are TRBV5-1 and TRBJ1-5, with TRBD1 as a possible D gene (5 bases). CDR1 is SGHRS and CDR2 is YFSETQ in the germline V gene. The V and J ends lost 2 bases and 6 bases respectively, with 9 bases between them. The CDR3 runs 13 residues. The CDR3 protein is CASSFQGSQPQHF. DNA for the CDR3: TGCGCCAGCAGCTTTCAGGGTTCTCAGCCCCAGCATTTT.

The chain couples TRBV4-3 to TRBJ2-7; TRBD2 agrees at 11 bases. J lost 5 bases, V lost 4 bases, and 7 bases had no gene match. Germline V gene data show CDR1 as LGHNA and CDR2 as YSLEER. The CDR3 totals 15 residues. CDR3 nucleotide sequence: TGCGCCAGCAGCCTAGGGGGTAGCGGGGGGGACGAGCAGTACTTC. Translation gives CASSLGGSGGDEQYF.

The genes are TRBV5-1 and TRBJ1-1; D ambiguous. The CDR3 runs to 13 residues. The V end was cut by 2 bases, the J end by 1 base, with 6 bases between. Germline V CDR1 and CDR2: SGHRS, YFSETQ. Here the CDR3 reads CASSFSGNTEAFF. The DNA of the CDR3 is TGCGCCAGCAGCTTCAGCGGGAACACTGAAGCTTTCTTT.

Comments on this clone: A read error may produce the germline difference seen at one junction end. The chain couples TRBV7-9 to TRBJ2-1; 10 nucleotides agree with TRBD1. Germline CDR1 reads SEHNR; CDR2 reads FQNEAQ (reference sequence). The CDR3 length is 12 residues. For the CDR3, the DNA is TGTTCCAGCAGCATCCCCCGGGACAGGGGGTTCTTC. Its protein is CSSSIPRDRGFF.

The chain links TRBV2 to TRBJ2-5; TRBD2 agrees at 7 bases. With 5 bases clipped from V and 4 bases from J, the junction kept 7 bases outside the gene matches. CDR3 length: 14 residues. Germline CDR1 is SNHLY and CDR2 is FYNNEI. In DNA form, the CDR3 reads TGTGCCAGCAGTTATAGGACTAGTGGAGAGACCCAGTACTTC. It encodes CASSYRTSGETQYF.

The chain carries TRBV30 and TRBJ2-5, with 7 bases identical to TRBD1. The CDR3 runs 14 residues. The germline CDR1 and CDR2 sequences are GTSNPN and SVGIG (reference sequence). V shed 0 bases, J shed 4 bases, and the junction held 5 bases outside the gene matches. The CDR3 sequence: CAWSVTGVGETQYF. In nucleotides, the CDR3 is TGTGCCTGGAGTGTTACAGGGGTTGGAGAGACCCAGTACTTC.

This sequence joins TRBV6-4 and TRBJ2-3; D remains unclear. The CDR3 extends over 12 amino acids. Germline V gives CDR1 MRHNA, CDR2 SNTAGT. V was trimmed by 4 bases and J by 8 bases, leaving 10 bases between them. CDR3 DNA sequence: TGTGCCAGCAGTGTTAATTGTCCTACGCAGTATTTT. It is translated as CASSVNCPTQYF.

This clone has only one observation. The J gene is TRBJ1-1, the V gene TRBV10-1, with TRBD1 identical over 9 bases. The CDR3 loop spans 16 amino acids. Germline CDR1 and CDR2: WNHNN and SYGVQD (reference sequence). The junction had 17 bases not matched to a gene; V was cut back by 10 bases and J by 5 bases. The DNA of the CDR3 is TGCGCCACCCGTTCCGGGACAGGGAGATTAAAGACTGAAGCTTTCTTT. Its translation: CATRSGTGRLKTEAFF.

The rearrangement links TRBV7-8 to TRBJ2-3; 10 bases fit TRBD1. Trimming removed 5 bases from V and 4 bases from J; junction bases left unmatched: 9. The V gene's germline CDR1 is SGHVS and CDR2 FQNEAQ. CDR3 length: 16 amino acids. The CDR3 region is CASSPAGTGVPDTQYF. The CDR3 nucleotides are TGTGCCAGCAGCCCCGCCGGGACAGGGGTCCCAGATACGCAGTATTTT.

The chain combines TRBV7-8 with TRBJ2-7, with TRBD1 matching 7 bases. V lost 3 bases to trimming and J lost 1 base; unmatched junction nucleotides: 3. Looked up from germline, CDR1 is SGHVS and CDR2 is FQNEAQ. The CDR3 is 14 residues long. CDR3 nucleotide sequence: TGTGCCAGCAGCTTCACGGACAGGTCCTACGAGCAGTACTTC. It encodes CASSFTDRSYEQYF.

V gene TRBV5-1 combines with J gene TRBJ1-1; TRBD1 is a possible D gene (6 bases). The CDR3 sequence is 14 residues long. The ends were cut back, 3 bases at V and 6 bases at J, with 15 bases in the middle. Per the germline V gene, CDR1 is SGHRS and CDR2 is YFSETQ. The CDR3 spells CASSWTLQGSEAFF. The CDR3 coding sequence is TGCGCCAGCAGCTGGACGCTACAGGGATCTGAAGCTTTCTTT. The full variable domain, rest sourced from reference TRBV5-1 and TRBJ1-1, is KAGVTQTPRYLIKTRGQQVTLSCSPISGHRSVSWYQQTPGQGLQFLFEYFSETQRNKGNFPGRFSGRQFSNSRSEMNVSTLELGDSALYLCASSWTLQGSEAFFGQGTRLTVV.

The chain couples TRBV7-2 to TRBJ2-7; 7 bases are shared with TRBD2. Germline CDR1 and CDR2: SGHTA and FQGNSA. V lost 5 bases, J lost 3 bases, and 13 bases stayed unmatched. This CDR3 has 16 residues. CDR3 DNA sequence: TGTGCCAGCAGCCCGAGTGGGAGAGCGGGGCGCTACGAGCAGTACTTC. As protein: CASSPSGRAGRYEQYF.

The chain carries TRBV27 and TRBJ1-1, with 8 bases matching TRBD1. Per germline, CDR1 MNHEY and CDR2 SMNVEV (reference sequence). The V gene end was trimmed by 5 bases and the J gene end by 11 bases; junction bases not matched to a gene: 19. The CDR3 totals 16 residues. The DNA of the CDR3 is TGTGCCAGCAGTCGACTCCGCCCCACAGGGGGGCACGTTGCTTTCTTT. It specifies CASSRLRPTGGHVAFF.

The rearrangement uses TRBV19 and TRBJ1-4, with 7 bases identical to TRBD1. Trimming removed 7 bases from V and 4 bases from J; junction bases left unmatched: 9. The CDR3 has 15 residues. Germline V lookup: CDR1 LNHDA, CDR2 SQIVND (reference sequence). CDR3 in amino acids: CASTAGQTVNEKLFF. For the CDR3, the DNA is TGTGCCAGTACCGCGGGACAGACAGTTAATGAAAAACTGTTTTTT.

The chain recombines TRBV11-2 with TRBJ1-1; no clear D. The CDR3 loop spans 11 amino acids. Germline assignment: CDR1 SGHAT and CDR2 FQNNGV. With 1 base removed from V and 11 bases from J, the gap between germline ends came to 8 bases. The CDR3 DNA sequence: TGTGCCAGCAGCTTAGGGAGGAACGCTTTCTTT. This gives the protein CASSLGRNAFF.

The rearrangement links TRBV28 to TRBJ1-1; a possible D gene is TRBD1 (5 bases). Germline values: CDR1 MDHEN, CDR2 SYDVKM. Deletions cut 7 bases from V and 4 bases from J, with 19 bases between. CDR3 length equals 15 residues. CDR3 sequence reads: CASTLPQARVTEAFF. The CDR3, as DNA: TGTGCCAGCACCCTACCCCAGGCCAGGGTCACTGAAGCTTTCTTT.

In its sample, this clone was seen a few times. The chain carries TRBV29-1 and TRBJ2-3; D is undetermined. V was pared by 7 bases and J by 1 base, with 9 bases between. The CDR3 has 12 amino acids. Looked up from germline, CDR1 is SQVTM and CDR2 is ANQGSEA. In DNA, the CDR3 is TGCAGCGCTTTCAGCGGCACAGATACGCAGTATTTT. The encoded protein is CSAFSGTDTQYF.

The rearrangement uses TRBV7-2 and TRBJ2-1; 11 positions match TRBD2. This CDR3 is 16 amino acids long. The germline gives CDR1 SGHTA, CDR2 FQGNSA. The V gene end was trimmed by 5 bases and the J gene end by 3 bases; junction bases not matched to a gene: 6. The chain's CDR3 is CASSLHLAGGYNEQFF. CDR3 nucleotides: TGTGCCAGCAGCCTCCACCTAGCGGGGGGCTACAATGAGCAGTTCTTC. Drawing the rest from reference TRBV7-2 and TRBJ2-1, the complete variable domain is GAGVSQSPSNKVTEKGKDVELRCDPISGHTALYWYRQSLGQGLEFLIYFQGNSAPDKSGLPSDRFSAERTGGSVSTLTIQRTQQEDSAVYLCASSLHLAGGYNEQFFGPGTRLTVL.

This clone was counted once. Written as DNA, the CDR3 is TGCGCCAGCAGCTTGGACAGGGGAGGTCAGCCCCAGCATTTT. Translated, it gives CASSLDRGGQPQHF. This chain links TRBV5-1 with TRBJ1-5, with 7 bases aligning to TRBD1. In germline, CDR1 is SGHRS, CDR2 YFSETQ. The CDR3 extends over 14 amino acids. V was clipped by 0 bases and J by 6 bases; unmatched bases: 3.

The gene calls are TRBV5-4 and TRBJ1-1, with no clear D. The V end was cut by 4 bases, the J end by 2 bases, with 15 bases between. The CDR3 sequence is 15 residues long. Germline V CDR1 and CDR2: SGHNT, YYREEE (reference sequence). CDR3 residues: CASSPPDGLNTEAFF. In DNA, the CDR3 is TGTGCCAGCAGCCCGCCCGACGGACTAAACACTGAAGCTTTCTTT.

The chain joins TRBV11-2 to TRBJ1-1; D perhaps matches TRBD1 (5 bases). The CDR3 length is 15 residues. Trimming pared 4 bases from V and 3 bases from J, leaving 15 bases between. Per the germline V gene, CDR1 is SGHAT and CDR2 is FQNNGV. CDR3 sequence reads: CASSSLREGYTEAFF. Here the CDR3 DNA reads TGTGCCAGCAGCTCCCTTCGGGAGGGGTACACTGAAGCTTTCTTT.

V is TRBV2 and J is TRBJ2-6, with a possible D match to TRBD2 (5 bases). CDR3 length: 18 residues. Between the trimmed V and J ends, which lost 1 base and 1 base, there was a span of 14 bases. From germline, CDR1 is SNHLY and CDR2 FYNNEI. Here the CDR3 reads CASSEDWRTGSGANVLTF. For the CDR3, the DNA is TGTGCCAGCAGTGAAGATTGGCGGACGGGGTCTGGGGCCAACGTCCTGACTTTC. Using reference TRBV2 and TRBJ2-6 for the parts outside the CDR3, the full variable domain is EPEVTQTPSHQVTQMGQEVILRCVPISNHLYFYWYRQILGQKVEFLVSFYNNEISEKSEIFDDQFSVERPDGSNFTLKIRSTKLEDSAMYFCASSEDWRTGSGANVLTFGAGSRLTVL.

The chain carries TRBV11-3 and TRBJ2-7; 9 nucleotides align to TRBD2. CDR3 length: 15 amino acids. Germline V gene lookup returns CDR1 SGHNT and CDR2 YENEEA. Trimming took 2 bases from V and 3 from J; bases not matched to a gene: 5. CDR3 in DNA: TGTGCCAGCAGCTTAAGTAGCGGGAGAGTCTACGAGCAGTACTTC. Residues: CASSLSSGRVYEQYF.

CDR3 sequence (DNA): TGCAGCGTGGGACAGGGGATGGATTCACCCCTCCACTTT. Encoded protein: CSVGQGMDSPLHF. The genes are TRBV29-1 and TRBJ1-6; 10 bases agree with TRBD1. CDR3 size: 13 residues. The ends lost 6 bases at V and 8 bases at J; junction bases unmatched: 4. Germline V gene data show CDR1 as SQVTM and CDR2 as ANQGSEA.